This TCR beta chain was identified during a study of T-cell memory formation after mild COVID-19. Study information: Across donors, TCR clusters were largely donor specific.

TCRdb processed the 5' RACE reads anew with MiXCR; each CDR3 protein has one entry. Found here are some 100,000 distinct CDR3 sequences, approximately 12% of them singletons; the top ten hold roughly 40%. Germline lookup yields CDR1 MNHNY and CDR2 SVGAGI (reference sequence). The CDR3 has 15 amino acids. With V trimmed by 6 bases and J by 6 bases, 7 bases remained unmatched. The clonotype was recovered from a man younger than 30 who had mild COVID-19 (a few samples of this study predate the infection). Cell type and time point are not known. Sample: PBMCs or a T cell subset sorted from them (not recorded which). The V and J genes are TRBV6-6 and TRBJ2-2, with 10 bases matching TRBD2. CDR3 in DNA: TGTGCCAGCAGGCCGACAGCGGGGGGGCCCGGGGAGCTGTTTTTT. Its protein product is CASRPTAGGPGELFF.